The 20 T cell receptor beta chains reported below all come from one sample, sequenced in a study of metastatic and nonmetastatic thyroid tumors. None of the patients had undergone any treatment ahead of thyroid surgery. From the PCR reads, TCRdb re-called clones with MiXCR. The sample consists of some 15,000 clones, around 22% of them appearing once. Input material: blood. The receptors were sampled from a female donor with papillary thyroid cancer or a benign thyroid nodule (not recorded which). Some clones in this sample may be carry-over from other donors' samples.

This clone appeared a few times. The CDR3, as DNA: TGTGCCAGCAGTGGACTAGCCCTCTACAATGAGCAGTTCTTC. It is translated as CASSGLALYNEQFF. V usage is TRBV6-2 or TRBV6-3 and J usage is TRBJ2-1, with 8 bases identical to TRBD2. CDR1 is MNHEY, CDR2 SVGEGT, per germline. V trimming: 5 bases; J trimming: 3 bases; junction bases outside the gene matches: 3. The CDR3 length is 14 residues.

This clone has at least ten counts. The rearrangement links TRBV20-1 to TRBJ2-5, with D perhaps matching TRBD1 (5 bases). The CDR3 is 14 amino acids. V dropped 3 bases and J dropped 2 bases, with 13 bases sitting between them. From germline, CDR1 is DFQATT and CDR2 SNEGSKA (reference sequence). CDR3: CSASLPGPQETQYF. The DNA of the CDR3 is TGCAGTGCTAGTCTCCCAGGGCCGCAAGAGACCCAGTACTTC.

This clone was recorded a few times. The chain combines TRBV28 with TRBJ1-4; TRBD1 is a possible D gene (6 bases). This CDR3 contains 17 residues. Germline lookup yields CDR1 MDHEN and CDR2 SYDVKM. V shed 10 bases and J shed 6 bases, with 27 bases lying between them. CDR3 nucleotide sequence: TGTGCCAACACCAGAATGGATAGGGGGGCTCCCGATGAAAAACTGTTTTTT. It codes for CANTRMDRGAPDEKLFF.

Sample share makes this clone medium-sized (0.01 to 0.1%). The CDR3 nucleotides read TGTGCCAGCAGCAGGGACAGGGGTGTCTACGAGCAGTACTTC. It translates to CASSRDRGVYEQYF. The rearrangement links TRBV6-1 to TRBJ2-7, with 10 bases matching TRBD1. Germline trimming cut 6 bases from V and 3 bases from J; bases unmatched to any gene: 5. CDR1 and CDR2 (germline): MNHNS, SASEGT. This CDR3 contains 14 residues.

This clone was seen a handful of times. This chain links TRBV6-2 or TRBV6-3 with TRBJ2-3; D not resolved. The CDR3 runs 11 residues. CDR1 is MNHEY, CDR2 SVGEGT, per germline. The ends were cut back, 2 bases at V and 4 bases at J, with 1 base in the middle. The DNA of the CDR3 is TGTGCCAGCAGTTACGCAGATACGCAGTATTTT. Translated, it gives CASSYADTQYF.

This clone showed up many times. The J gene is TRBJ1-2, the V gene TRBV28, with D perhaps TRBD1 (6 bases). The germline CDR1 and CDR2 sequences are MDHEN and SYDVKM. CDR3 length: 13 amino acids. V was pared by 6 bases and J by 4 bases, with 12 bases between. The CDR3 DNA is TGTGCCAGCAGGTCCGGGACAAGCTATGGCTACACCTTC. Its translation: CASRSGTSYGYTF.

This clone was seen at least ten times. J is TRBJ2-7 and V is TRBV30, with D possibly being TRBD2 (6 bases). CDR3 length: 16 amino acids. Germline CDR1 reads GTSNPN; CDR2 reads SVGIG (reference sequence). V shed 0 bases and J shed 9 bases, with 24 bases lying between them. Written as DNA, the CDR3 is TGTGCCTGGAGTGTAATGGATGGGGGGTTCTCCTTAGGGCAGTACTTC. This encodes CAWSVMDGGFSLGQYF.

This clone was recorded many times. The chain is built from TRBV20-1 and TRBJ2-3; no definite D call. Trimming took off 5 bases at V and 1 base at J, with 19 bases between the two ends. Germline V gene lookup returns CDR1 DFQATT and CDR2 SNEGSKA (reference sequence). This CDR3 has 16 residues. The CDR3 protein is CSAGLRLAEGTDTQYF. The CDR3 bases are TGCAGTGCTGGTCTTAGACTCGCAGAAGGCACAGATACGCAGTATTTT.

This clone appeared many times. This chain connects TRBV13 to TRBJ2-7, with 9 bases that match TRBD1. The V and J ends lost 4 bases and 5 bases, in that order; junction bases with no gene match: 9. The CDR3 sequence is 15 residues long. The germline CDR1 and CDR2 sequences are PRHDT and FYEKMQ (reference sequence). CDR3 in DNA: TGTGCCAGCAGCTCAGCAGGACAGGGGAACCACGAGCAGTACTTC. Amino acids: CASSSAGQGNHEQYF.

The V gene is TRBV6-2 or TRBV6-3, the J gene TRBJ2-1; D is uncertain. CDR1 is MNHEY, CDR2 SVGEGT, per germline. Trimming shortened V by 2 bases and J by 4 bases, and 18 bases separated the two germline ends. This CDR3 region has 17 residues. The CDR3 loop reads CASSYPDRYALYNEQFF. CDR3 coding DNA: TGTGCCAGCAGTTACCCCGACCGATATGCATTGTACAATGAGCAGTTCTTC.

This rearrangement joins TRBV6-2 or TRBV6-3 to TRBJ2-2, with D uncertain. Germline loops: CDR1 MNHEY, CDR2 SVGEGT. This CDR3 region has 15 residues. Between the trimmed V and J ends, which lost 3 bases and 0 bases, there was a span of 8 bases. In DNA form, the CDR3 reads TGTGCCAGCAGTTATCAAACATCGAACACCGGGGAGCTGTTTTTT. Its translation is CASSYQTSNTGELFF.

This clone is a singleton in its sample. Given a much more abundant clone one base away, this may be a read error. The chain employs TRBV3-1 and TRBJ2-5; no definite D call. Germline V gene lookup returns CDR1 LGHDT and CDR2 YNNKEL (reference sequence). There are 12 residues in the CDR3. For the CDR3, the DNA is TGTGCCAACAGCTCATCTTTCGGGACCCAGTACTTC. Translation gives CANSSSFGTQYF.

This clone was recorded a few times. The chain uses TRBV6-1 and TRBJ2-1; D uncertain. CDR3 length: 13 residues. Trimming shortened V by 7 bases and J by 5 bases, and 12 bases separated the two germline ends. Germline assignment: CDR1 MNHNS and CDR2 SASEGT. The DNA for the CDR3 is TGTGCCAGCACCCCCAATGGCGACAATGAGCAGTTCTTC. This gives the protein CASTPNGDNEQFF.

This clone was seen many times. The same CDR3 can be traced to other DNA sequences in this sample. This chain joins TRBV3-1 and TRBJ2-2; D is unresolved. The V end lost 4 bases, the J end lost 6 bases, and 6 bases lay between the germline ends. Germline CDR1 LGHDT, CDR2 YNNKEL (reference sequence). The length of the CDR3 is 12 residues. Here the CDR3 reads CASSLLAGELFF. CDR3 in DNA: TGTGCCAGCAGCCTCCTGGCCGGGGAGCTGTTTTTT.

In its sample, this clone was seen many times. This sequence joins TRBV11-2 and TRBJ1-1, with a tentative D call TRBD1 (6 bases). Trimming removed 4 bases at V and 1 base at J, with 13 bases between. The CDR3 covers 15 residues. Germline V CDR1 and CDR2: SGHAT, FQNNGV. CDR3 in DNA: TGTGCCAGCAGCTCGAGACCGGGACAGAACACTGAAGCTTTCTTT. This translates into CASSSRPGQNTEAFF.

This clone was observed a few times. V gene TRBV19 combines with J gene TRBJ1-3, with TRBD1 matching over 7 bases. Germline V CDR1 and CDR2: LNHDA, SQIVND (reference sequence). V lost 10 bases, J lost 0 bases, and 3 bases stayed unmatched. The CDR3 sequence is 13 residues long. CDR3 loop: CATGQDSGNTIYF. For the CDR3, the DNA is TGTGCCACCGGACAGGACTCTGGAAACACCATATATTTT.

By proportion, this clone is medium-sized. The chain employs TRBV28 and TRBJ1-6; D remains ambiguous. The V end lost 7 bases, the J end lost 7 bases, and 5 bases lay between the germline ends. The CDR3 consists of 11 residues. The V gene's germline CDR1 is MDHEN and CDR2 SYDVKM. In DNA form, the CDR3 reads TGTGCCAGCATGGGGAATTCACCCCTCCACTTT. Translated: CASMGNSPLHF. Combining the CDR3 with reference TRBV28 and TRBJ1-6 gives the whole variable domain DVKVTQSSRYLVKRTGEKVFLECVQDMDHENMFWYRQDPGLGLRLIYFSYDVKMKEKGDIPEGYSVSREKKERFSLILESASTNQTSMYLCASMGNSPLHFGNGTRLTVT.

This chain links TRBV11-3 with TRBJ2-7, with a weak D call TRBD2 (6 bases). The CDR3 covers 13 residues. Trimming stripped 10 bases from V and 5 bases from J, with 18 bases between. The germline gives CDR1 SGHNT, CDR2 YENEEA. The CDR3, as DNA: TGTGCCACGCGGCCGGGAGTGGGGAACGAGCAGTACTTC. It translates to CATRPGVGNEQYF.

This chain's CDR3 is CASSLDGSYEQYF. CDR3 nucleotides: TGTGCCAGCAGCTTGGACGGATCCTACGAGCAGTACTTC. V usage is TRBV7-3 and J usage is TRBJ2-7; D is unclear. Germline loops: CDR1 SGHTA, CDR2 FQGTGA. Trimming removed 3 bases from V and 1 base from J, with 7 bases in between. This CDR3 is built from 13 residues.

Note on this clone: A much larger clone lies a single base off, so this may be a read error. The CDR3 bases are TGTGCCGGCTCAACCCGGACAGGAAACACTGAAGCTTTCTTT. Amino acids: CAGSTRTGNTEAFF. This sequence joins TRBV18 and TRBJ1-1, with 7 bases lining up with TRBD1. Germline-derived CDR1 and CDR2 are KGHSH and LQKENI. The CDR3 runs to 14 residues. Full variable domain (missing parts from reference TRBV18 and TRBJ1-1): NAGVMQNPRHLVRRRGQEARLRCSPMKGHSHVYWYRQLPEEGLKFMVYLQKENIIDESGMPKERFSAEFPKEGPSILRIQQVVRGDSAAYFCAGSTRTGNTEAFFGQGTRLTVV.